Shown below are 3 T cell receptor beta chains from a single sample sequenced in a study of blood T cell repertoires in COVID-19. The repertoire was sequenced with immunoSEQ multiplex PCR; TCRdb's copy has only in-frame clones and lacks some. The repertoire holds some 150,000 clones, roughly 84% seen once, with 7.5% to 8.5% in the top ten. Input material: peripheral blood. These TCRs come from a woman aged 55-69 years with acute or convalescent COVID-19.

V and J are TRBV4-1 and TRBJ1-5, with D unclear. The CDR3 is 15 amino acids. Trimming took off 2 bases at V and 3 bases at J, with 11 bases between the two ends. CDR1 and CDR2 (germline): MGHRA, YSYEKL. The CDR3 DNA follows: TGCGCCAGCAGCCAATACCGACAAAACAATCAGCCCCAGCATTTT. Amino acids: CASSQYRQNNQPQHF.

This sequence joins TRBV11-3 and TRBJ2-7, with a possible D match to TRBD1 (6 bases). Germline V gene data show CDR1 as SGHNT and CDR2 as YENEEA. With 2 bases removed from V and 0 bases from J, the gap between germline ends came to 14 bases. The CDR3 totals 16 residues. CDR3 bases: TGTGCCAGCAGCTTAAGGTCCGGGACACACTCCTACGAGCAGTACTTC. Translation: CASSLRSGTHSYEQYF.

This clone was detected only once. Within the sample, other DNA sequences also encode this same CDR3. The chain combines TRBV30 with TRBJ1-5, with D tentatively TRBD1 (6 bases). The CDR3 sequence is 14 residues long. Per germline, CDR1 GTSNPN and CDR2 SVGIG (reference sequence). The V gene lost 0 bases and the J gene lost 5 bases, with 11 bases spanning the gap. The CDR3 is CAWSVDRSYQPQHF. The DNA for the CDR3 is TGTGCCTGGAGTGTGGACAGAAGCTATCAGCCCCAGCATTTT.